This is a list of T cell receptor beta chains from one sample in a study of blood T cell dynamics during melanoma immunotherapy. Sequencing was performed with immunoSEQ multiplex PCR; in TCRdb, only in-frame clones are kept and a portion is missing. This table holds 20 to 25 clones. Source: cell-free DNA from blood, taken from a patient treated with checkpoint blockade. The source of these receptors is a human donor with melanoma. Both conserved end residues are trimmed from each CDR3. A D gene is named only where the DNA matches it firmly.

>TRBV5-1|TRBD2|TRBJ2-6
ASSPSGNSGANVLT
>TRBV4-2|.|TRBJ1-2
ASSSRLPGKTYGYT
>TRBV5-1|.|TRBJ1-2
ASSLWWVGYT
>TRBV19|TRBD1|TRBJ1-5
ASSLWDRGRGNQPQH
>TRBV15|TRBD1|TRBJ1-4
ATSTRQGREKLF
>TRBV6-1|.|TRBJ1-1
ASSVGGGYTEAF
>TRBV4-1|.|TRBJ1-2
ASSRGPGYT
>TRBV7-4|.|TRBJ2-6
ASSVRISAKSRANVLT